The rows below give T cell receptor beta chains drawn from one sample of a study of OX40 agonist ivuxolimab in advanced cancers. The protocol was immunoSEQ multiplex PCR, while the TCRdb copy is restricted to in-frame clones and leaves out a portion. This sample has 48,000 or so clones; 70% to 90% occur once, and the top ten carry 9.9%. Specimen: CD4+ or CD8+ T cells sorted from blood, collected in a trial of the OX40 agonist ivuxolimab. The receptors here all came from an adult with an advanced solid tumor such as melanoma, head and neck, liver or kidney cancer. CDR3s include the opening cysteine and the closing phenylalanine or tryptophan. The D gene is left open where the match is weak. The size field is filled for only some rows; it gives once, few, many or a size class.

cdr3_nt,cdr3_aa,j_call,d_call,v_call,clone_size
TGTGCCATCAGCCCGAAATTGGACAGGGGGACCTACGAGCAGTACTTC,CAISPKLDRGTYEQYF,TRBJ2-7,TRBD1,TRBV10-3,once
TGCGCCAGCAGCTTAGACATGGGCACAGATACGCAGTATTTT,CASSLDMGTDTQYF,TRBJ2-3,-,TRBV5-1,-
TGTGCCAGCAGCCCGCAGAATGGGATTAATTCACCCCTCCACTTT,CASSPQNGINSPLHF,TRBJ1-6,-,TRBV9,-
TGTGCCAGCAGCTGGGACGGTACAGATACGCAGTATTTT,CASSWDGTDTQYF,TRBJ2-3,-,TRBV7-2,-
TGCGCCAGCAGCCAAAGACAGGGCTTGGATGAGCAGTTCTTC,CASSQRQGLDEQFF,TRBJ2-1,TRBD1,TRBV4-1,-
TGCGCCAGCAGCCTACAAGGACAGGGGAGTAATGAAAAACTGTTTTTT,CASSLQGQGSNEKLFF,TRBJ1-4,TRBD1,TRBV5-1,-
TGCGCCAGCAGTAGAGGGGATCACGGGGAGCTGTTTTTT,CASSRGDHGELFF,TRBJ2-2,-,TRBV23-1,-
TGTGCCAGCGAAAGGACCAGCGGGAGGGCCGGGAAGGGGCAGTTCTTC,CASERTSGRAGKGQFF,TRBJ2-1,TRBD2,TRBV11-2,-
TGCGCCAGCAGTGCTGGGACCACTGAAGCTTTCTTT,CASSAGTTEAFF,TRBJ1-1,-,TRBV10-1,few
TGTGCCTGGGGAGGACAGGGGGTTCAGCCCCAGCATTTT,CAWGGQGVQPQHF,TRBJ1-5,TRBD1,TRBV30,-
TGCAGCGTTGCAAGGACAGGGGGCGCAGAGACCCAGTACTTC,CSVARTGGAETQYF,TRBJ2-5,TRBD1,TRBV29-1,-
TGTGCCAGCAGCTTGGACCTAGCGGCGAACACCGGGGAGCTGTTTTTT,CASSLDLAANTGELFF,TRBJ2-2,TRBD2,TRBV5-4,-
TGTGCCAGCTCGGAAGGACAGGGTTTAGAGGAGACCCAGTACTTC,CASSEGQGLEETQYF,TRBJ2-5,TRBD1,TRBV18,-
TGTGCCAGCAGCCCTCCGGGACTAGTTGAGCAGTACTTC,CASSPPGLVEQYF,TRBJ2-7,TRBD2,TRBV9,-
TGTGCCAGCAGGGGGAGGGGAGGTCAGCCCCAGCATTTT,CASRGRGGQPQHF,TRBJ1-5,-,TRBV6-5,-